The entry below describes one TCR beta chain. These data are taken from a study of cytomegalovirus exposure and HLA in healthy donors. PCR involved 60 Vbeta and 13 Jbeta primers. This table comes from immunoSEQ multiplex PCR, and its TCRdb copy is limited to in-frame clones, with some not included. The sample yields some 190,000 clones, more than 75% seen once. Trimming removed 4 bases from V and 10 bases from J, with 25 bases in between. This CDR3 comprises 16 residues. Germline lookup yields CDR1 SEHNR and CDR2 FQNEAQ (reference sequence). This TCR was recovered from a man between 25 and 39 years old in good health and CMV-seronegative. The V call is TRBV7-9, the J call TRBJ1-1; D is perhaps TRBD1 (6 bases). The sample was PBMCs. CDR3 amino acids: CASSSGGGARMGGAFF. CDR3 in DNA: TGTGCCAGCAGCTCAGGAGGGGGGGCGAGGATGGGGGGAGCTTTCTTT.